Below, 5 T cell receptor beta chains from the same sample are listed, as sequenced in a study of blood T cell repertoires in COVID-19. Here immunoSEQ multiplex PCR was the method, and the copy in TCRdb shows in-frame clones only, minus some. This table holds over 130,000 clones, over 65% found once. The specimen sequenced was peripheral blood. These TCRs come from a man aged 65-85 years with acute or convalescent COVID-19.

This clone was recorded only once. This chain uses TRBV19 with TRBJ2-5; 8 bases fit TRBD1. The CDR3 contains 15 residues. Germline values: CDR1 LNHDA, CDR2 SQIVND (reference sequence). Trimming at V came to 5 bases and at J to 5 bases, leaving 10 bases not matched to a gene. In nucleotides, the CDR3 is TGTGCCAGTAGTCCGGCGGACAGGGTATTCGAGACCCAGTACTTC. Its protein product is CASSPADRVFETQYF.

This chain's CDR3 is CASSLQGNYGYTF. The CDR3 region has the DNA TGTGCCAGCAGCTTGCAGGGTAACTATGGCTACACCTTC. V is TRBV5-5 and J is TRBJ1-2, with D tentatively TRBD1 (5 bases). V shed 1 base and J shed 1 base, with 5 bases lying between them. The CDR3 has 13 residues. Germline assignment: CDR1 SGHKS and CDR2 YYEKEE (reference sequence).

This chain uses TRBV6-5 with TRBJ1-2; weak D call: TRBD1 (6 bases). Germline V gives CDR1 MNHEY, CDR2 SVGAGI. The CDR3 runs to 15 residues. V lost 6 bases and J 0 bases, leaving 14 bases between the germline ends. The CDR3 nucleotides read TGTGCCAGCAGGGATACCGGGACACCTAACTATGGCTACACCTTC. Its translation: CASRDTGTPNYGYTF.

The chain links TRBV5-5 to TRBJ1-5; possible D gene TRBD1, 5 bases. Germline V gene sequence: CDR1 SGHKS, CDR2 YYEKEE (reference sequence). V was trimmed by 3 bases and J by 4 bases, leaving 8 bases between them. The CDR3 runs to 13 residues. CDR3 in amino acids: CASSYGGNQPQHF. Here the CDR3 DNA reads TGTGCCAGCAGCTACGGGGGGAATCAGCCCCAGCATTTT. Looking up the rest from reference TRBV5-5 and TRBJ1-5 gives the full variable domain: DAGVTQSPTHLIKTRGQQVTLRCSPISGHKSVSWYQQVLGQGPQFIFQYYEKEERGRGNFPDRFSARQFPNYSSELNVNALLLGDSALYLCASSYGGNQPQHFGDGTRLSIL.

The chain combines TRBV7-2 with TRBJ2-5; a weak D match, TRBD2 (5 bases). The CDR3 is made up of 14 amino acids. The V gene lost 3 bases and the J gene lost 1 base, with 9 bases spanning the gap. The germline CDR1 and CDR2 sequences are SGHTA and FQGNSA. For the CDR3, the DNA is TGTGCCAGCAGCTTCGGCGGGTCCCAAGAGACCCAGTACTTC. It encodes CASSFGGSQETQYF.